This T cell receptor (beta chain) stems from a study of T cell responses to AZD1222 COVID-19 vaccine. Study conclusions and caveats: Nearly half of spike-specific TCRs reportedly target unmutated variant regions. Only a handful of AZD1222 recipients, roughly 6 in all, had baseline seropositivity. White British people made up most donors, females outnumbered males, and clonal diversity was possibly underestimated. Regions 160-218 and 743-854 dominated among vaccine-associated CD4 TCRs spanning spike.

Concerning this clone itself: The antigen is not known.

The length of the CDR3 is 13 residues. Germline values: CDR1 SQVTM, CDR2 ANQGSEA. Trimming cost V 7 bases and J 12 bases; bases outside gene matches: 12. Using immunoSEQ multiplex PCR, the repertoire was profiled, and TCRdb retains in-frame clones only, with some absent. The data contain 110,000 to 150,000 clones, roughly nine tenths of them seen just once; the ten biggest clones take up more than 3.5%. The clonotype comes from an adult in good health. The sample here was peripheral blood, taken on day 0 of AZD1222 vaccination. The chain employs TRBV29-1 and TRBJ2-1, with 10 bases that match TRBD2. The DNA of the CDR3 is TGCAGCGCACCAAGGACTAGCGGAATCCTGCAGTTCTTC. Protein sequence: CSAPRTSGILQFF.